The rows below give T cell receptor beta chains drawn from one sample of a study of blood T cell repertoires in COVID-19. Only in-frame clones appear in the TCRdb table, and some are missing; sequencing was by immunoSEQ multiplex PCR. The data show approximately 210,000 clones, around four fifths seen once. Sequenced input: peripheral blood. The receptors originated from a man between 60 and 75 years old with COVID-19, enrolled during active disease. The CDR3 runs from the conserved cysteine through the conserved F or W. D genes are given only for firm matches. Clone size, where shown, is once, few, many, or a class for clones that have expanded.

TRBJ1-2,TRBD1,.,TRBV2,CASSHRGENGYTF,TGTGCCAGCAGCCACAGGGGTGAGAATGGCTACACCTTC
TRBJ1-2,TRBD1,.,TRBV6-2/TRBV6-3,CASSYFQGAPLGYTF,TGTGCCAGCAGTTACTTTCAGGGGGCTCCCCTTGGCTACACCTTC
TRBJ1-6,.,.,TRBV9,CASSAGSSYNSPLHF,TGTGCCAGCAGCGCTGGGAGCTCCTATAATTCACCCCTCCACTTT
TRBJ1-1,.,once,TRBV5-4,CASSSGTLYTEAFF,TGTGCCAGCAGCTCCGGTACCCTTTACACTGAAGCTTTCTTT
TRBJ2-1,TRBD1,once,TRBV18,CASSPGQDNEQFF,TGTGCCAGCTCACCCGGACAGGACAATGAGCAGTTCTTC
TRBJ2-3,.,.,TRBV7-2,CASSLRSSTDTQYF,TGTGCCAGCAGCTTAAGGAGTTCTACAGATACGCAGTATTTT
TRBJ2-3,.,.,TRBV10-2,CASTREDSTDTQYF,TGCGCCAGCACCCGAGAGGATAGCACAGATACGCAGTATTTT
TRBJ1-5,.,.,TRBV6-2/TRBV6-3,CASSTGQPQHF,TGTGCCAGCAGCACGGGGCAGCCCCAGCATTTT
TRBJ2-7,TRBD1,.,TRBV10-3,CAIRQGKSIEQYF,TGTGCCATCCGACAGGGGAAGTCGATAGAGCAGTACTTC
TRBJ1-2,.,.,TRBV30,CAWSPGRTYYGYTF,TGTGCCTGGAGCCCCGGTCGGACTTACTATGGCTACACCTTC
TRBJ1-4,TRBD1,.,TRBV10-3,CAISEPAGQGGFGEKLFF,TGTGCCATCAGTGAGCCAGCGGGACAGGGGGGGTTCGGTGAAAAACTGTTTTTT
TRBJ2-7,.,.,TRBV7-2,CASSFSGQEGYEQYF,TGTGCCAGCAGCTTCTCCGGGCAGGAGGGCTACGAGCAGTACTTC
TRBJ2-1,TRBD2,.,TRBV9,CASSVALRGVDNEQFF,TGTGCCAGCAGCGTCGCGCTCCGGGGGGTTGACAATGAGCAGTTCTTC
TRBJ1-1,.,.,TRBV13,CASSFIANTEAFF,TGTGCCAGCAGCTTCATAGCGAACACTGAAGCTTTCTTT
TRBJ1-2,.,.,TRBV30,CAWTNGGGYTF,TGTGCCTGGACCAATGGAGGTGGCTACACCTTC
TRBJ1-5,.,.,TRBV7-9,CASSLEGPGRNQPQHF,TGTGCCAGCAGCCTAGAGGGACCGGGGAGGAATCAGCCCCAGCATTTT
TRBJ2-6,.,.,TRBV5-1,CASSLAGGANVLTF,TGCGCCAGCAGCTTGGCGGGTGGGGCCAACGTCCTGACTTTC
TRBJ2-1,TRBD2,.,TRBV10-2,CASSETTGGSYNEQFF,TGCGCCAGCAGTGAGACGACGGGAGGTTCCTACAATGAGCAGTTCTTC
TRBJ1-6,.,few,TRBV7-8,CASSLAVANSPLHF,TGTGCCAGCAGCTTGGCGGTAGCTAATTCACCCCTCCACTTT
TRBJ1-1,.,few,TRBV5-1,CASSLGQAHTEAFF,TGCGCCAGCAGCTTGGGACAGGCGCACACTGAAGCTTTCTTT
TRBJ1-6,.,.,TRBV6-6,CASRRSSYNSPLHF,TGTGCCAGCAGGAGGAGCTCCTATAATTCACCCCTCCACTTT
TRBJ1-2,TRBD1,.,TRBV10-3,CAISESTGGYGYTF,TGTGCCATCAGTGAGTCGACAGGGGGCTACGGCTACACCTTC
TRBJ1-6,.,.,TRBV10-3,CAISRRWQDNSPLHF,TGTGCCATCAGTAGACGGTGGCAGGATAATTCACCCCTCCACTTT
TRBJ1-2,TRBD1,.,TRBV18,CASSLEQGSRGYTF,TGTGCCAGCTCACTAGAACAGGGGTCTCGAGGCTACACCTTC
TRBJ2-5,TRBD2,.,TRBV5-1,CASSSWTSSQETQYF,TGCGCCAGCAGCTCCTGGACTAGCAGCCAAGAGACCCAGTACTTC
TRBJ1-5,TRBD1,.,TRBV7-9,CASSSTGGDQPQHF,TGTGCCAGCAGCTCGACAGGGGGCGATCAGCCCCAGCATTTT
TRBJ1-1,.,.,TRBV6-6,CASSYPPGGTEAFF,TGTGCCAGCAGTTACCCCCCGGGGGGCACTGAAGCTTTCTTT
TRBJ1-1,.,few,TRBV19,CASSIQDSPGAFF,TGTGCCAGTAGTATACAGGACAGCCCAGGGGCTTTCTTT
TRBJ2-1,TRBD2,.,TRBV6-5,CASRGGTSSYNEQFF,TGTGCCAGCAGGGGGGGGACCTCTTCCTACAATGAGCAGTTCTTC
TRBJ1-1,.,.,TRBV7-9,CASSLGTATEAFF,TGTGCCAGCAGCTTAGGGACAGCGACTGAAGCTTTCTTT
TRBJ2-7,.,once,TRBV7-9,CASSISGVTGTYEQYF,TGTGCCAGCAGCATAAGTGGGGTGACGGGAACCTACGAGCAGTACTTC
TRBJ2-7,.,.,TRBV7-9,CASSLAGGDTYEQYF,TGTGCCAGCAGCTTAGCGGGAGGGGACACCTACGAGCAGTACTTC
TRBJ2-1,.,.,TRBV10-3,CAIQGGGPEQFF,TGTGCCATCCAGGGAGGGGGGCCTGAGCAGTTCTTC
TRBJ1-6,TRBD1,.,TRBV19,CASSMGPGGDRSPLHF,TGTGCCAGTAGTATGGGACCCGGCGGGGACAGATCACCCCTCCACTTT
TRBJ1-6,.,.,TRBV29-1,CSVEPNRGGSHSYNSPLHF,TGCAGCGTTGAACCCAACCGGGGGGGCTCCCACTCCTATAATTCACCCCTCCACTTT
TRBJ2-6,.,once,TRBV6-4,CASSETPTGANVLTF,TGTGCCAGCAGTGAAACGCCTACGGGGGCCAACGTCCTGACTTTC
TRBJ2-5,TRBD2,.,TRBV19,CASRPLLSGGQETQYF,TGTGCCAGTAGGCCCCTCCTTAGCGGGGGGCAAGAGACCCAGTACTTC
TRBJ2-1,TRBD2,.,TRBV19,CASRGLAVGTYNEQFF,TGTGCCAGTAGGGGACTAGCGGTAGGGACCTACAATGAGCAGTTCTTC
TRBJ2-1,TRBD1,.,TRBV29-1,CSTGTVTYNEQFF,TGCAGCACCGGGACAGTGACCTACAATGAGCAGTTCTTC
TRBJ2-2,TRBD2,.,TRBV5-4,CASSSPRGAGELFF,TGTGCCAGCAGCTCCCCCCGGGGGGCCGGGGAGCTGTTTTTT
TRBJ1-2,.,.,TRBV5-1,CASSYDRSYGYTF,TGCGCCAGCAGCTACGACAGGTCCTATGGCTACACCTTC
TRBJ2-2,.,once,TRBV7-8,CASSLVLRENTGELFF,TGTGCCAGCAGCTTAGTTCTGCGGGAGAACACCGGGGAGCTGTTTTTT
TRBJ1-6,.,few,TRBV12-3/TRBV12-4,CASSISGNSPLHF,TGTGCCAGCAGTATCTCGGGGAACTCACCCCTCCACTTT
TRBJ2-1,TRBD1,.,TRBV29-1,CSSTGQGGYNEQFF,TGCAGCTCAACGGGACAGGGGGGCTACAATGAGCAGTTCTTC
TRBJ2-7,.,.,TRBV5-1,CASSPGTLYEQYF,TGCGCCAGCTCTCCCGGGACATTATACGAGCAGTACTTC
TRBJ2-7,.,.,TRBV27,CASKRVGYEQYF,TGTGCCAGCAAGCGGGTGGGGTACGAGCAGTACTTC
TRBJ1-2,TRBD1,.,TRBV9,CASSVAGQGGYVGYTF,TGTGCCAGCAGCGTAGCCGGACAGGGGGGATATGTTGGCTACACCTTC
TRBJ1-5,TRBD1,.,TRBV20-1,CSASSADRAFQPQHF,TGCAGTGCTAGTTCAGCTGACAGGGCATTTCAGCCCCAGCATTTT
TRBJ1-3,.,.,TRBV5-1,CASSLDGVSGNTIYF,TGCGCCAGCAGCTTGGACGGTGTCTCTGGAAACACCATATATTTT
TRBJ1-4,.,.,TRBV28,CASSLSGTNEKLFF,TGTGCCAGCAGTTTATCCGGAACTAATGAAAAACTGTTTTTT
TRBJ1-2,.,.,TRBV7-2,CASTRAGAGYGYTF,TGTGCCAGCACCCGGGCAGGGGCAGGATATGGCTACACCTTC
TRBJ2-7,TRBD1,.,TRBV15,CATSSPRDRPSYEQYF,TGTGCCACCAGCAGTCCCCGGGACAGACCTTCCTACGAGCAGTACTTC
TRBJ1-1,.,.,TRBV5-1,CASSLAGGRWANTEAFF,TGCGCCAGCAGCTTGGCAGGAGGGAGATGGGCGAACACTGAAGCTTTCTTT
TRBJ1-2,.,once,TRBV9,CASSIPGKENGYTF,TGTGCCAGCAGCATACCCGGGAAGGAAAATGGCTACACCTTC
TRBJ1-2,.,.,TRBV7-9,CASSLATQMGSDGYTF,TGTGCCAGCAGCTTAGCGACCCAGATGGGCTCGGATGGCTACACCTTC
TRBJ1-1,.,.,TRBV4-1,CASSQGGRGIGTEAFF,TGCGCCAGCAGCCAAGGGGGTCGGGGAATCGGCACTGAAGCTTTCTTT
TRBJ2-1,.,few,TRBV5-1,CASSLAGYEQFF,TGCGCCAGCAGCTTGGCAGGATATGAGCAGTTCTTC
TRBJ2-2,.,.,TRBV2,CASCPEQTTGELFF,TGTGCCAGCTGCCCGGAGCAGACTACCGGGGAGCTGTTTTTT
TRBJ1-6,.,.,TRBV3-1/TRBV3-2,CASSPIPGGGNSPLHF,TGTGCCAGCAGCCCTATCCCCGGGGGAGGGAATTCACCCCTCCACTTT